This T cell receptor (beta chain) was retrieved from a study of shared clonotypes between healthy human individuals. The study's findings and limits: Naive subsets usually exceeded memory subsets in estimated richness. Shared clonotypes: about 5% naive CD4, around 3.5% naive CD8, about 2.5% memory CD4, 0.4% to 0.5% memory CD8.

The repertoire was sequenced with immunoSEQ multiplex PCR; TCRdb's copy has only in-frame clones and lacks some. The sample includes about 380,000 clones, just over 95% of them seen just once. The CD8 memory fraction combined CD45RO+ cells with TemRA cells (CCR7-negative CD45RA+). The CDR3 runs to 13 residues. Trimming stripped 4 bases from V and 8 bases from J, with 17 bases between. The germline V gene has CDR1 GTSNPN and CDR2 SVGIG (reference sequence). In this sample, this clone turned up once. Its antigen remains unknown. The chain has TRBV30 and TRBJ1-2; D is unresolved. Sequencing was done on a sample of memory CD8+ T cells sorted from blood. Subset here: CD45RO+ cells pooled with CCR7-negative TemRA cells. This sequence was found in a man aged 25 to 40 in good health. CDR3 sequence: CAWNKVPFMGYTF. For the CDR3, the DNA is TGTGCCTGGAACAAAGTTCCATTTATGGGCTACACCTTC.